These 25 T cell receptor beta chains were all obtained from the same sample, sequenced in a study of persistence of HIV-infected CD4 T cells. Cells were stimulated nonspecifically with anti-CD3/anti-CD28 magnetic beads. Sorting selected CD4+ T cells upregulating both CD40 ligand and CD69. This was the immunoSEQ version 4 assay in survey mode. The table came from immunoSEQ multiplex PCR; TCRdb's copy has only in-frame clones and leaves some out. The sample holds 35,000 to 55,000 clones, approximately 90% seen once. Their antigen targets remain unknown. The sequencing used CD4+ T cells sorted from PBMCs after roughly 19-hour stimulation, collected from a patient who received antiretroviral therapy. These receptors were obtained from an adult man with HIV who was CMV-seropositive.

The chain has TRBV7-2 and TRBJ2-3; the D call may be TRBD1 or TRBD2 (5 bases each). There are 15 residues in the CDR3. V shed 1 base and J shed 8 bases, with 16 bases lying between them. Looked up from germline, CDR1 is SGHTA and CDR2 is FQGNSA. The CDR3 loop is CASSLGGGPSGTQYF. The DNA of the CDR3 is TGTGCCAGCAGCTTAGGGGGCGGCCCCAGCGGTACGCAGTATTTT.

The J gene is TRBJ2-7, the V gene TRBV10-2; D is ambiguous. Between the trimmed V and J ends, which lost 0 bases and 4 bases, there was a span of 7 bases. This CDR3 spans 13 amino acids. Germline CDR1 WSHSY, CDR2 SAAADI. CDR3 amino acids: CASSESRSYEQYF. The CDR3 bases are TGCGCCAGCAGTGAGTCGCGGAGTTACGAGCAGTACTTC.

J is TRBJ2-7 and V is TRBV6-6, with 12 bases lining up with TRBD1. The germline V gene has CDR1 MNHNY and CDR2 SVGAGI (reference sequence). V shed 2 bases and J 6 bases; nucleotides not matched to a gene: 5. The CDR3 is made up of 15 amino acids. The CDR3 region is CASSYPGQGAFEQYF. The CDR3, as DNA: TGTGCCAGCAGTTACCCGGGACAGGGGGCCTTCGAGCAGTACTTC.

The rearrangement uses TRBV28 and TRBJ2-1, with TRBD2 identical over 8 bases. Germline V gene sequence: CDR1 MDHEN, CDR2 SYDVKM. The CDR3 loop spans 16 amino acids. V lost 4 bases, J lost 8 bases, and 13 bases stayed unmatched. CDR3 DNA sequence: TGTGCCAGCAGTTCCGCCGGGGTAGCGGGGTTCCATGAGCAGTTCTTC. Amino acid sequence: CASSSAGVAGFHEQFF.

Only one count was recorded for this clone. This chain joins TRBV5-6 and TRBJ1-4; possible D gene TRBD1, 5 bases. The V gene lost 2 bases and the J gene lost 8 bases, with 13 bases spanning the gap. The CDR3 consists of 14 residues. Per germline, CDR1 SGHDT and CDR2 YYEEEE. CDR3 sequence: CASSLFRGPEKLFF. The CDR3 DNA reads TGTGCCAGCAGCTTATTTAGGGGACCCGAAAAACTGTTTTTT. Using reference TRBV5-6 and TRBJ1-4 for the parts outside the CDR3, the full variable domain is DAGVTQSPTHLIKTRGQQVTLRCSPKSGHDTVSWYQQALGQGPQFIFQYYEEEERQRGNFPDRFSGHQFPNYSSELNVNALLLGDSALYLCASSLFRGPEKLFFGSGTQLSVL.

The chain uses TRBV27 and TRBJ1-1; 9 bases map to TRBD1. Germline values: CDR1 MNHEY, CDR2 SMNVEV (reference sequence). This CDR3 region has 16 residues. The junction had 5 bases not matched to a gene; V was cut back by 2 bases and J by 1 base. The CDR3 protein is CASSLGQGTSNTEAFF. CDR3 coding DNA: TGTGCCAGCAGTTTAGGACAGGGGACATCGAACACTGAAGCTTTCTTT.

The rearrangement joins TRBV3-1 (or the pseudogene TRBV3-2) to TRBJ1-5, with a tentative D call TRBD1 (5 bases). There are 15 residues in the CDR3. Trimming left V 4 bases short and J 7 bases short, with 17 bases between. CDR1 LGHDT and CDR2 YNNKEL come from the germline V gene (reference sequence). The CDR3 is CASSLGTGYGQPQHF. CDR3 bases: TGTGCCAGCAGCCTCGGGACCGGGTATGGACAGCCCCAGCATTTT.

The gene calls are TRBV28 and TRBJ2-2, with 9 nucleotides matching TRBD2. Trimming at V came to 6 bases and at J to 3 bases, leaving 5 bases not matched to a gene. The CDR3 length is 15 residues. Germline V gene data show CDR1 as MDHEN and CDR2 as SYDVKM. This CDR3 is CASRKSGGYTGELFF. The CDR3 bases are TGTGCCAGCAGGAAGAGCGGGGGGTACACCGGGGAGCTGTTTTTT.

The chain couples TRBV27 to TRBJ2-7; perhaps TRBD1 as D (5 bases). Deletions cut 6 bases from V and 1 base from J, with 16 bases between. Germline V gene data show CDR1 as MNHEY and CDR2 as SMNVEV (reference sequence). The CDR3 is 15 amino acids. CDR3 in amino acids: CASRDPGSGSYEQYF. Written as DNA, the CDR3 is TGTGCCAGCAGGGACCCGGGTTCAGGGTCCTACGAGCAGTACTTC.

The chain uses TRBV7-3 and TRBJ2-2; D unresolved. V lost 3 bases and J lost 6, with 2 bases in between. Germline CDR1 is SGHTA and CDR2 is FQGTGA. The CDR3 runs to 11 residues. CDR3 sequence reads: CASSLSGELFF. The CDR3 DNA sequence: TGTGCCAGCAGCTTGTCCGGGGAGCTGTTTTTT.

The V and J genes are TRBV5-1 and TRBJ1-2, with 7 bases fitting TRBD1. The germline V gene encodes CDR1 SGHRS and CDR2 YFSETQ. The CDR3 runs to 13 residues. Germline trimming cut 0 bases from V and 7 bases from J; bases unmatched to any gene: 3. The CDR3 sequence is CASSLGGTAGYTF. The CDR3, as DNA: TGCGCCAGCAGCTTGGGGGGGACAGCTGGCTACACCTTC.

V and J are TRBV18 and TRBJ1-4; 10 bases are shared with TRBD1. J gave up 7 bases and V 3 bases, and 5 bases lay outside the gene matches. CDR3 size: 15 residues. Germline V gene sequence: CDR1 KGHSH, CDR2 LQKENI. This CDR3 is CASSPWDRGVEKLFF. The CDR3 nucleotides read TGTGCCAGCTCACCTTGGGACAGGGGAGTTGAAAAACTGTTTTTT. The whole variable domain, remainder taken from reference TRBV18 and TRBJ1-4, is NAGVMQNPRHLVRRRGQEARLRCSPMKGHSHVYWYRQLPEEGLKFMVYLQKENIIDESGMPKERFSAEFPKEGPSILRIQQVVRGDSAAYFCASSPWDRGVEKLFFGSGTQLSVL.

The chain has TRBV7-9 and TRBJ2-2; the D gene is possibly TRBD2 (6 bases). CDR1 is SEHNR, CDR2 FQNEAQ, per germline (reference sequence). Deletions cut 5 bases from V and 6 bases from J, with 16 bases between. This CDR3 is built from 15 residues. CDR3 DNA: TGTGCCAGCAGCGTGACTAGTGGGTCGGCCGGGGAGCTGTTTTTT. It codes for CASSVTSGSAGELFF.

This chain uses TRBV12-3 or TRBV12-4 with TRBJ1-2, with a weak D call TRBD1 (6 bases). The CDR3 is made up of 13 amino acids. Trimming took 3 bases from V and 4 from J, leaving 9 bases between them. The CDR3 DNA reads as TGTGCCAGCAGTTTCGTGACAGGCTATGGCTACACCTTC. This codes for CASSFVTGYGYTF.

The chain uses TRBV29-1 and TRBJ2-7; D remains unclear. The CDR3 length is 13 residues. CDR1 is SQVTM, CDR2 ANQGSEA, per germline. The V end was cut by 3 bases, the J end by 2 bases, with 11 bases between. The CDR3 nucleotides are TGCAGCGTTGACTTGCATTCCACCTACGAGCAGTACTTC. Translating gives CSVDLHSTYEQYF.

J is TRBJ2-6 and V is TRBV9; D is unclear. The length of the CDR3 is 18 residues. Trimming removed 1 base at V and 0 bases at J, with 14 bases between. Germline V CDR1 and CDR2: SGDLS, YYNGEE. DNA of the CDR3: TGTGCCAGCAGCGTACGGATAGGTGAGGTCTCTGGGGCCAACGTCCTGACTTTC. This sequence encodes CASSVRIGEVSGANVLTF. The full variable domain, in which reference TRBV9 and TRBJ2-6 provide the parts outside the CDR3, is DSGVTQTPKHLITATGQRVTLRCSPRSGDLSVYWYQQSLDQGLQFLIQYYNGEERAKGNILERFSAQQFPDLHSELNLSSLELGDSALYFCASSVRIGEVSGANVLTFGAGSRLTVL.

This chain links TRBV23-1 with TRBJ2-1; 9 nucleotides line up with TRBD2. TRBV23-1 is labeled an ORF, and its function is uncertain. V lost 2 bases and J lost 8; bases outside the gene matches: 10. The CDR3 runs to 16 residues. CDR3 residues: CASSQGWGLALDEQFF. CDR3 DNA: TGCGCCAGCAGTCAAGGGTGGGGACTAGCTTTAGATGAGCAGTTCTTC.

This clone appeared once. V gene TRBV7-9 combines with J gene TRBJ2-1, with a weak D call TRBD1 (5 bases). Germline loops: CDR1 SEHNR, CDR2 FQNEAQ (reference sequence). Trimming left V 2 bases short and J 6 bases short, with 11 bases between. CDR3 length: 14 amino acids. The CDR3 DNA reads as TGTGCCAGCAGCTTACGAGGAGACAGCAATGAGCAGTTCTTC. It specifies CASSLRGDSNEQFF.

The chain couples TRBV9 to TRBJ2-3, with D possibly TRBD1 on 6 matching bases. Deletions cut 6 bases from V and 6 bases from J, with 17 bases between. The CDR3 sequence is 14 residues long. Germline values: CDR1 SGDLS, CDR2 YYNGEE. The CDR3 region is CASTTGPHRDTQYF. The CDR3 DNA is TGTGCCAGCACTACAGGGCCCCATCGGGATACGCAGTATTTT.

The rearrangement joins TRBV3-1 (or the pseudogene TRBV3-2) to TRBJ2-2; D remains unclear. V was pared by 5 bases and J by 6 bases, with 10 bases between. In germline, CDR1 is LGHDT, CDR2 YNNKEL (reference sequence). CDR3 size: 13 residues. The CDR3 region is CASSRTSAGELFF. CDR3 nucleotide sequence: TGTGCCAGCAGCAGAACTTCGGCCGGGGAGCTGTTTTTT.

This chain uses TRBV4-1 with TRBJ1-1; TRBD1 aligns across 7 bases. The CDR3 runs 11 residues. The J segment lost 13 bases and the V segment lost 3 bases, leaving 5 bases of the junction unmatched. CDR1 and CDR2 (germline): MGHRA, YSYEKL. Here the CDR3 DNA reads TGCGCCAGCAGCCACACCGACAGGGTTTTCTTT. It codes for CASSHTDRVFF.

V is TRBV10-3 and J is TRBJ2-2, with TRBD1 matching 10 bases. CDR1 ENHRY and CDR2 SYGVKD come from the germline V gene. V was pared by 6 bases and J by 6 bases, with 7 bases of the junction left unmatched. There are 15 residues in the CDR3. The DNA of the CDR3 is TGTGCCATCAGGAACACCGGACAGGGGGCCGGGGAGCTGTTTTTT. It yields the protein CAIRNTGQGAGELFF.

This sequence joins TRBV7-3 and TRBJ2-2, with D perhaps given as TRBD1 or TRBD2 (6 bases each). CDR1 is SGHTA, CDR2 FQGTGA, per germline. Trimming shortened V by 5 bases and J by 3 bases, and 16 bases separated the two germline ends. The CDR3 contains 16 residues. The CDR3 region is CASSPSPRGHTGELFF. CDR3 DNA sequence: TGTGCCAGCAGCCCCTCACCCCGGGGGCACACCGGGGAGCTGTTTTTT.

This clone was found once. The chain has TRBV7-9 and TRBJ2-3, with D possibly being TRBD2 (6 bases). Trimming pared 1 base from V and 5 bases from J, leaving 13 bases between. CDR1 SEHNR and CDR2 FQNEAQ come from the germline V gene (reference sequence). CDR3 length: 15 residues. CDR3 in amino acids: CASSLDGGGIDTQYF. Here the CDR3 DNA reads TGTGCCAGCAGCTTAGATGGGGGAGGTATAGATACGCAGTATTTT.

This clone appeared once. The chain joins TRBV24-1 to TRBJ1-2; D gene ambiguous. The CDR3 has 14 residues. Trimming took 3 bases from V and 5 from J, leaving 12 bases between them. Germline CDR1 is KGHDR and CDR2 is SFDVKD. The CDR3 reads CATSDDRARYGYTF. CDR3 sequence (DNA): TGTGCCACCAGTGATGACCGGGCCCGATATGGCTACACCTTC.